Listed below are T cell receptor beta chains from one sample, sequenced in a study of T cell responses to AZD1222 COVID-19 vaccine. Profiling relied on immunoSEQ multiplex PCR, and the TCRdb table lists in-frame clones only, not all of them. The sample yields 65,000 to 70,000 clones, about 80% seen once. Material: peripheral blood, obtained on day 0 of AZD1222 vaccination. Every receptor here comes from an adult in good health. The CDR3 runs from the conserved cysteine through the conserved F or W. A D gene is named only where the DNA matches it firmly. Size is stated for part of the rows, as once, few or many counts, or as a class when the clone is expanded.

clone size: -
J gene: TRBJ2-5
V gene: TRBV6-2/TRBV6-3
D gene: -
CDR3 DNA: TGTGCCAGCACCCCGGGAGTAACAGGGGCTAGTACCCAGTACTTC
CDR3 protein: CASTPGVTGASTQYF

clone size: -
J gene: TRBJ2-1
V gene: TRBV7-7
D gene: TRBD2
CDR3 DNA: TGTGCTAGCAGCCGCTCGTTTGGGACTAGCGGGTACAATGAGCAGTTCTTC
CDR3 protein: CASSRSFGTSGYNEQFF

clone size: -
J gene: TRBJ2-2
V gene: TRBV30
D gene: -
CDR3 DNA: TGTGCCTGGAGTGAGGACGGGGAGCTGTTTTTT
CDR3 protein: CAWSEDGELFF

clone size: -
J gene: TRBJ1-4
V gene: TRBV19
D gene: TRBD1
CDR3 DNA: TGTGCCTCGGAGTACAATCCGACAGGGGAAGGAGAAAAACTGTTTTTT
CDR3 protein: CASEYNPTGEGEKLFF

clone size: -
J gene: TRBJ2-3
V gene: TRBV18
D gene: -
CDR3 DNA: TGTGCCAGCTCTCCGGGACTCACCACAGATACGCAGTATTTT
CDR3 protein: CASSPGLTTDTQYF

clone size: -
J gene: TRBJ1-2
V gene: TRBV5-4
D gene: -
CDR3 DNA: TGTGCCAGCAGCTCCCCGACGGTCTATGGCTACACCTTC
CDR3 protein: CASSSPTVYGYTF

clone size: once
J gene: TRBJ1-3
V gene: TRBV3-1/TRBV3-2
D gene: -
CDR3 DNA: TGTGCCAGCAGCCAAGCCCGGGGTGGAAACACCATATATTTT
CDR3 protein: CASSQARGGNTIYF

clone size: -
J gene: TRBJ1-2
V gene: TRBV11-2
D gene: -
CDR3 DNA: TGTGCCAGCAGCTTAGAGTCCGGTCTCGGCTACACCTTC
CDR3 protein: CASSLESGLGYTF

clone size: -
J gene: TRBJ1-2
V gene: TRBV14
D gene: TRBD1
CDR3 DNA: TGTGCCAGCAGCCCCCAAGGGAGGGGGCGAGTCTATGGCTACACCTTC
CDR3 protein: CASSPQGRGRVYGYTF

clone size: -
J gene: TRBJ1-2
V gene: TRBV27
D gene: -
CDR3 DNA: TGTGCCAGCAAATTTCAGGGACGAATTAACTATGGCTACACCTTC
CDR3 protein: CASKFQGRINYGYTF

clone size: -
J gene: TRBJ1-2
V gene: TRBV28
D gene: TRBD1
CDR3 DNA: TGTGCCAGCAGTGACCGGACAGGGCTCTATGGCTACACCTTC
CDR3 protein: CASSDRTGLYGYTF

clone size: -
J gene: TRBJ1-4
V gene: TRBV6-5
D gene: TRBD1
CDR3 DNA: TGTGCCAGCTCTTGGACAGGGCGAGAAAAACTGTTTTTT
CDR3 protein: CASSWTGREKLFF

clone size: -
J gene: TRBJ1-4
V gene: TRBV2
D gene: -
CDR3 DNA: TGTGCCAGCAGGAGGATCGACAGCAGTAATGAAAAACTGTTTTTT
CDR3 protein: CASRRIDSSNEKLFF

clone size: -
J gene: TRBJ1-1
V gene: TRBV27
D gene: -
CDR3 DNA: TGTGCCAGCAGTTTTAGACTCACTCGACCCAACACTGAAGCTTTCTTT
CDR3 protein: CASSFRLTRPNTEAFF

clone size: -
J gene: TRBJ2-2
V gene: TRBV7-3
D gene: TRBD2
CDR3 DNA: TGTGCCAGCAGCTTATGGATTAGCGGGGGTAACACCGGGGAGCTGTTTTTT
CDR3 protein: CASSLWISGGNTGELFF

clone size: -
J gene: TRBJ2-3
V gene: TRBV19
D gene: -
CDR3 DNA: TGTGCCAGTAGCCCCCTGTCAGGGCGGTTGAATACAGATACGCAGTATTTT
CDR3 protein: CASSPLSGRLNTDTQYF

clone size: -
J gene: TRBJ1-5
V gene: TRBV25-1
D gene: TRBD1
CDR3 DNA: TGTGCCAGAGGGACAGGGGATCACAGGTGTCAGCCCCAGCATTTT
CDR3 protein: CARGTGDHRCQPQHF

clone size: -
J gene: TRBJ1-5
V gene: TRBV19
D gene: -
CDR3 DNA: TGTGCCAGTAATTGGGCAGCTAATCAGCCCCAGCATTTT
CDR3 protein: CASNWAANQPQHF

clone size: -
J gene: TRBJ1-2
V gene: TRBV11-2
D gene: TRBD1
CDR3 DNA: TGTGCCAGCAGCTTCGGGACAGTCTATGGCTACACCTTC
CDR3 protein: CASSFGTVYGYTF

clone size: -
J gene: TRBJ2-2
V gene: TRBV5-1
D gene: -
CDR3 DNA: TGCGCCAGCAGAAACCCACCCGGGGAGCTGTTTTTT
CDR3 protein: CASRNPPGELFF

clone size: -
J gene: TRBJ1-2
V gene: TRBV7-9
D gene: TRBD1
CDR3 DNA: TGTGCCAGCAGCATCATGACAGGGCTTAGCGGCTACACCTTC
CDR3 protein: CASSIMTGLSGYTF

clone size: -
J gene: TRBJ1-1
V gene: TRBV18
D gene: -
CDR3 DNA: TGTGCCAGCTCACTTGCTGGGGGGGGGAACACTGAAGCTTTCTTT
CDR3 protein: CASSLAGGGNTEAFF

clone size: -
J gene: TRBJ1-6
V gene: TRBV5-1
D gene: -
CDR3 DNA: TGCGCCAGCGGGTCAGGAATCTATAATTCACCCCTCCACTTT
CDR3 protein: CASGSGIYNSPLHF

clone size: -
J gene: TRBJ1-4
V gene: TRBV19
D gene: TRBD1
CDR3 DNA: TGTGCCAGTAGTATAGCCTTCGATCGTGTGTGGGACAGGCCGGGACAGGAAAAACTGTTTTTT
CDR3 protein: CASSIAFDRVWDRPGQEKLFF

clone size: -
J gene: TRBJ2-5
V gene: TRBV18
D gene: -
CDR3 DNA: TGTGCCAGCTCACCACTCGCCCGGGGTCATTTGGGAGAGACCCAGTACTTC
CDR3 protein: CASSPLARGHLGETQYF

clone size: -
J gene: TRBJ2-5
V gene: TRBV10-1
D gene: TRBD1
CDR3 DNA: TGCGCCAGCAGGGGGACAGGGAATGGAGAGACCCAGTACTTC
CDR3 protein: CASRGTGNGETQYF

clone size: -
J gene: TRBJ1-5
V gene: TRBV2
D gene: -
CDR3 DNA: TGTGCCAGCAGTGAAGAGAGCGTGTATAGCAATCAGCCCCAGCATTTT
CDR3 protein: CASSEESVYSNQPQHF

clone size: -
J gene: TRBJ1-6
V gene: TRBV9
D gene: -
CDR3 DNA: TGTGCCAGCAGCGCGTCGAGAAGTCCTAATTCACCCCTCCACTTT
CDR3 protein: CASSASRSPNSPLHF

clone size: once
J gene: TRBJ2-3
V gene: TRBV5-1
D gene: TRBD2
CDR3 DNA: TGCGCCAGCAGCATAATAGGACTAGCGGGGGGCGGTCTGTCGGATACGCAGTATTTT
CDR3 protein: CASSIIGLAGGGLSDTQYF

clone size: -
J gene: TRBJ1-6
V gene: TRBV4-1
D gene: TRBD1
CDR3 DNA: TGCGCCAGCAGCCAAGGGGACAGGGTCTCACCCCTCCACTTT
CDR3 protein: CASSQGDRVSPLHF

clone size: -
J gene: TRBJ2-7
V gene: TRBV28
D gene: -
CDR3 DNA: TGTGCCAGCAGCCTGGAAACAGGGTACGACGAGCAGTACTTC
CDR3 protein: CASSLETGYDEQYF

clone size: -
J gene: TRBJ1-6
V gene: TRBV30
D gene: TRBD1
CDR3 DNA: TGTGCCTGGAGACATCGAGGGGGCCTTAGTTCACCCCTCCACTTT
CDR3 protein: CAWRHRGGLSSPLHF

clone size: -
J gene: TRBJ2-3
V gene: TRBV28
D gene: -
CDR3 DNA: TGTGCCAGCAGGGGAGGTTCGGTAGATACGCAGTATTTT
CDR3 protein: CASRGGSVDTQYF

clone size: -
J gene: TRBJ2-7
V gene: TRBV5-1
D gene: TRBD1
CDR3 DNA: TGCGCCAGCAGCACGACAGGGGGGCAGACAGCCTACGAGCAGTACTTC
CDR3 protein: CASSTTGGQTAYEQYF

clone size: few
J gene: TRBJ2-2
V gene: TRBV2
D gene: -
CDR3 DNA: TGTGCCAGCAGGATAAATACCAACACCGGGGAGCTGTTTTTT
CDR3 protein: CASRINTNTGELFF

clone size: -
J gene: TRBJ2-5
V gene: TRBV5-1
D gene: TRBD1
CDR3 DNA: TGCGCCAGCAGCTTGGAGGGACAGCCCCTAGAGACCCAGTACTTC
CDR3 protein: CASSLEGQPLETQYF

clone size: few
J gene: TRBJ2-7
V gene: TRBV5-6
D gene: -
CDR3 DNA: TGTGCCAGCAGCCCTGGAGGGGCGAGGGTCTACGAGCAGTACTTC
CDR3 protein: CASSPGGARVYEQYF

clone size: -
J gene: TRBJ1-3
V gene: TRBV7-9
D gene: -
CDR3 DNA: TGTGCCACAAAGGCAGGGTCCGGATACACCATATATTTT
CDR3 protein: CATKAGSGYTIYF

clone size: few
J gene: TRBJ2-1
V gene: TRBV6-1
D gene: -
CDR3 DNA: TGTGCCAGCAGTGAAGGACCTCGACCCAACAATGAGCAGTTCTTC
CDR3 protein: CASSEGPRPNNEQFF

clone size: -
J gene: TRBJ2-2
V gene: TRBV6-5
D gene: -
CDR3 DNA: TGTGCCAGCAGTTACTACAGGGTTAGGACCGGGGAGCTGTTTTTT
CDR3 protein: CASSYYRVRTGELFF

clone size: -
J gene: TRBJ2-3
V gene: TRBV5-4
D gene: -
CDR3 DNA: TGTGCCAGCAGCCTCAGACGGGACGGCACAGATACGCAGTATTTT
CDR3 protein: CASSLRRDGTDTQYF

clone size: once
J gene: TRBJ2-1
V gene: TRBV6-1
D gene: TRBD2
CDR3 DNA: TGTGCCAGCAGTGATCCAGGGACTAGCGGGGGGGCCTCCTACAATGAGCAGTTCTTC
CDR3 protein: CASSDPGTSGGASYNEQFF

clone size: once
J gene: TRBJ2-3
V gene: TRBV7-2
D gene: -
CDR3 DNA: TGTGCCAGCAGCCCCTTAACGGGGGAAACAGATACGCAGTATTTT
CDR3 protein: CASSPLTGETDTQYF

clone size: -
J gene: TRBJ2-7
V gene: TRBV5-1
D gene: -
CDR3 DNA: TGCGCCAGCAGCTTGGTACCGAGAGAGCAGTACTTC
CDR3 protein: CASSLVPREQYF

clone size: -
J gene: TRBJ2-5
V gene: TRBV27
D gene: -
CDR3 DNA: TGTGCCAGCAGTTTTGACCTCCGGGGGACCCAGTACTTC
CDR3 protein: CASSFDLRGTQYF

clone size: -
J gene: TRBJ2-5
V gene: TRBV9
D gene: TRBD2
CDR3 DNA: TGTGCCAGCAGCGTATCGGGGGGGCGCGGGGAGACCCAGTACTTC
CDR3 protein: CASSVSGGRGETQYF

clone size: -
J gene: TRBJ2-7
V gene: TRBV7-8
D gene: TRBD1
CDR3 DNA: TGTGCCAGCAGCCCCGGCCCCGGGACAGGGGATAAAGACGAGCAGTACTTC
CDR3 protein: CASSPGPGTGDKDEQYF

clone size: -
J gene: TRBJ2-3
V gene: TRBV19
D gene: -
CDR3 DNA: TGTGCCAGTAGTAGTTCGACAGGAGATACGCAGTATTTT
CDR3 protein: CASSSSTGDTQYF

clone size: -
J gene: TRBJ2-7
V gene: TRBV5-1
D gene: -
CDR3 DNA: TGCGCCAGCAGTCGGGCAAGTCCTAACGAGCAGTACTTC
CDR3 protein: CASSRASPNEQYF

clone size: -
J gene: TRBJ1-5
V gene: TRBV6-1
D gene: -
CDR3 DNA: TGTGCCAGCAGTGAAATAACCAATAGAATAAATCAGCCCCAGCATTTT
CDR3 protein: CASSEITNRINQPQHF

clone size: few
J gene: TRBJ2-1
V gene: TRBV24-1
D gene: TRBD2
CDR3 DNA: TGTGCCACCAGTACTAGCGGGGGAGAGAACAATGAGCAGTTCTTC
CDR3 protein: CATSTSGGENNEQFF

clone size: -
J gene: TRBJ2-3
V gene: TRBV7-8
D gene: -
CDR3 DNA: TGTGCCAGCAGCTTAGGAAGCACAGATACGCAGTATTTT
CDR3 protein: CASSLGSTDTQYF

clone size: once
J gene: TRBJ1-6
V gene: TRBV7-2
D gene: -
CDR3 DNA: TGTGCCAGCAGCTTAGGCCAGGTGCGGTCACCCCTCCACTTT
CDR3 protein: CASSLGQVRSPLHF